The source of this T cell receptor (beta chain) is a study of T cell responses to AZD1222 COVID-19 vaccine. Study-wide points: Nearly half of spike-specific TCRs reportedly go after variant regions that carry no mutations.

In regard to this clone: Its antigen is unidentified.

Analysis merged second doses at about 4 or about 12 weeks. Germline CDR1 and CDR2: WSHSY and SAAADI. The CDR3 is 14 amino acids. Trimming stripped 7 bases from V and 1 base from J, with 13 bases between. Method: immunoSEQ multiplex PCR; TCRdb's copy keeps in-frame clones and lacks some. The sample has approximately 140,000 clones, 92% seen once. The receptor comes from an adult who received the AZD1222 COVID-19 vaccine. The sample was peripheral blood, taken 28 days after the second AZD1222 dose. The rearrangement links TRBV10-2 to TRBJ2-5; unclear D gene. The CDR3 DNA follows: TGCGCCAGCACCCACGGGCGTCTCCAAGAGACCCAGTACTTC. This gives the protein CASTHGRLQETQYF.